The clone carrying this T cell receptor beta chain has a handful of counts. As yet, its antigen is unknown. This specimen comes from a study of beta chain features in type 1 diabetes. The germline CDR1 and CDR2 sequences are SGDLS and YYNGEE. V lost 0 bases to trimming and J lost 2 bases, with 14 bases between them. CDR3 length: 16 amino acids. General study points: A closer apparent resemblance between naive, central memory and Treg TCRB repertoires was seen in patients than in healthy donors. Still unanswered here is whether HLA type influences TCRB rearrangement.

The sequenced template was cDNA made from the entire isolated RNA. Naive, central memory and regulatory T cell samples averaged around 3.3 million reads. Generated by immunoSEQ multiplex PCR, the TCRdb table keeps only in-frame clones and is missing some. The table records some 220,000 clones, approximately 11% of them present only once. By way of CD45RO/CCR7/CD25/CD127/CD95/CD27, the CD4+ regulatory, stem cell-like memory, central memory and naive cells were sorted. Sequencing was done on a sample of central memory CD4+ T cells from blood. This chain connects TRBV9 to TRBJ2-5; D gene uncertain. The sequence was obtained from a man aged 18 to 35 in good health. The CDR3 coding sequence is TGTGCCAGCAGCGTAGACGGCATTTTCGTACAAGAGACCCAGTACTTC. This gives the protein CASSVDGIFVQETQYF. The full variable domain, its missing parts supplied by reference TRBV9 and TRBJ2-5, is DSGVTQTPKHLITATGQRVTLRCSPRSGDLSVYWYQQSLDQGLQFLIQYYNGEERAKGNILERFSAQQFPDLHSELNLSSLELGDSALYFCASSVDGIFVQETQYFGPGTRLLVL.